This TCR beta chain emerged from a study of blood T cell repertoires in COVID-19. Method: immunoSEQ multiplex PCR; TCRdb's copy keeps in-frame clones and lacks some. This sample has 20,000 or so clones, with roughly four fifths found just once. V shed 4 bases and J shed 5 bases, with 24 bases lying between them. Per the germline V gene, CDR1 is SGHVS and CDR2 is FNYEAQ. This CDR3 has 19 residues. What was sequenced was peripheral blood. This sequence originates from a man between 40 and 49 years old with active or convalescent COVID-19. The chain is built from TRBV7-6 and TRBJ1-6, with D possibly TRBD1 on 6 matching bases. This CDR3 reads CASSSTTTGGARDNSPLHF. CDR3 DNA sequence: TGTGCCAGCAGCTCCACCACCACCGGGGGGGCAAGGGATAATTCACCCCTCCACTTT.